A selection of T cell receptor beta chains follows, all from one sample in a study of CXCR3-negative and CXCR3-positive naive CD8 T cells. From the 5' RACE reads, TCRdb lists one entry per CDR3 protein and no DNA. Recorded for this sample: roughly 3,600 distinct CDR3 sequences. Sequencing was performed on naive CXCR3- CD8+ T cells from blood. The receptors stem from a human donor in good health. Some clones in this sample may be carry-over from other donors' samples. Each CDR3 is given with its conserved first and last residue. Clone sizes are given selectively: once, few, many, or a class where the clone is expanded.

>TRBV6-5|TRBJ1-6|medium-sized
CASRNYGTDYSPLHF
>TRBV12-5|TRBJ2-2|medium-sized
CASTGNPGPAGELFF
>TRBV19|TRBJ1-5|-
CASIRSGSGQPQHF
>TRBV29-1|TRBJ2-5|medium-sized
CSVGGSGSPGETQYF
>TRBV7-9|TRBJ1-1|medium-sized
CASSQGDSKAFF
>TRBV4-1|TRBJ2-3|-
CASSWVPTSTDTQYF
>TRBV29-1|TRBJ1-1|medium-sized
CSVSLNTEAFF
>TRBV29-1|TRBJ2-2|medium-sized
CSVEHTGELFF
>TRBV29-1|TRBJ2-1|-
CSVVKPTYNEQFF
>TRBV19|TRBJ2-7|medium-sized
CASSIGGRNEQYF
>TRBV2|TRBJ2-1|-
CASSGRLGPLNEQFF
>TRBV6-5|TRBJ2-3|large
CASRKGNSFFTDTQYF
>TRBV12-3/TRBV12-4|TRBJ2-2|medium-sized
CASSSLMEGGRSTGELFF
>TRBV7-9|TRBJ2-1|-
CASSFRYEQFF
>TRBV29-1|TRBJ2-6|-
CSVVGGGANVLTF